Presented here are 31 T cell receptor beta chains from one specimen sequenced in a study of response to subunit inactivated influenza vaccine. TCRdb reanalysed the RT-PCR reads using MiXCR and keeps one entry per CDR3 protein. Of 450,000 to 600,000 distinct CDR3 sequences in the sample, 15% to 20% were seen once. This specimen consisted of CD4+ T cells sorted from PBMCs, obtained 23 months after vaccination. The receptors derive from a man between 50 and 69 years old who received an inactivated influenza vaccine.

The V and J genes are TRBV5-1 and TRBJ2-2; a weak D match, TRBD2 (5 bases). The CDR3 consists of 13 residues. CDR1 is SGHRS and CDR2 is YFSETQ in the germline V gene. V lost 4 bases and J lost 6, with 10 bases in between. This chain's CDR3 is CASSPSGAGELFF. Written as DNA, the CDR3 is TGCGCCAGCAGCCCGAGCGGAGCCGGGGAGCTGTTTTTT.

The chain recombines TRBV4-2 with TRBJ2-5, with a possible D match to TRBD2 (5 bases). This CDR3 has 14 residues. The germline V gene encodes CDR1 LGHNA and CDR2 YNFKEQ. V lost 3 bases and J lost 5, with 13 bases in between. The CDR3 region is CASSQVADSETQYF. CDR3 sequence (DNA): TGTGCCAGCAGCCAGGTGGCGGACTCTGAGACCCAGTACTTC.

This clonotype appeared a few times. The rearrangement links TRBV6-1 to TRBJ2-1; D perhaps matches TRBD1 (6 bases). The germline gives CDR1 MNHNS, CDR2 SASEGT. The CDR3 totals 13 residues. V was shortened by 2 bases and J by 7 bases, with 9 bases between the two germline ends. This CDR3 reads CASSEQGINEQFF. The CDR3 nucleotides read TGTGCCAGCAGTGAACAGGGGATTAATGAGCAGTTCTTC.

This clonotype was counted many times. The J gene is TRBJ2-2, the V gene TRBV30, with D hard to call. The CDR3 contains 12 residues. CDR1 and CDR2 from the germline V gene are GTSNPN and SVGIG (reference sequence). V was clipped by 2 bases and J by 7 bases, with 8 bases between them. For the CDR3, the DNA is TGTGCCTGGAGTCATTATGGCGGGGAGCTGTTTTTT. Its translation is CAWSHYGGELFF.

Many counts were recorded for this clonotype. V is TRBV3-1 and J is TRBJ2-2; a weak D match, TRBD2 (6 bases). V was shortened by 1 base and J by 6 bases, with 18 bases between the two germline ends. This CDR3 contains 17 residues. CDR1 is LGHDT and CDR2 is YNNKEL in the germline V gene (reference sequence). The CDR3: CASSQVIRAGISGELFF. The CDR3 DNA sequence: TGTGCCAGCAGCCAAGTCATCAGAGCGGGTATTTCCGGGGAGCTGTTTTTT.

This clonotype was recorded a few times. The chain's CDR3 is CASSWDSYNEQFF. CDR3 coding DNA: TGCGCCAGCAGCTGGGACAGTTACAATGAGCAGTTCTTC. The rearrangement uses TRBV5-1 and TRBJ2-1, with 7 positions matching TRBD1. Unmatched junction bases numbered 1, after V lost 3 bases and J lost 4 bases. Germline assignment: CDR1 SGHRS and CDR2 YFSETQ. This CDR3 contains 13 residues.

The chain joins TRBV20-1 to TRBJ2-4, with 9 bases lining up with TRBD1. Germline V gene data show CDR1 as DFQATT and CDR2 as SNEGSKA (reference sequence). CDR3 length equals 16 residues. V lost 0 bases, J lost 0 bases, and 3 bases stayed unmatched. The CDR3 bases are TGCAGTGCTAGAGATTACAGGGGGCTAGCCAAAAACATTCAGTACTTC. It codes for CSARDYRGLAKNIQYF.

This clonotype was seen a few times. DNA of the CDR3: TGCAGTGCTAGGCAACATGGCAGAGAGACCCAGTACTTC. This sequence encodes CSARQHGRETQYF. The gene calls are TRBV20-1 and TRBJ2-5; no clear D. V was shortened by 3 bases and J by 4 bases, with 12 bases between the two germline ends. The CDR3 runs 13 residues. Germline CDR1 DFQATT, CDR2 SNEGSKA (reference sequence).

The V and J genes are TRBV5-1 and TRBJ2-1; 9 nucleotides align to TRBD2. The junction had 8 bases not matched to a gene; V was cut back by 5 bases and J by 5 bases. The CDR3 is 15 residues long. Germline V gives CDR1 SGHRS, CDR2 YFSETQ. CDR3: CASRMRASGNNEQFF. The CDR3, as DNA: TGCGCCAGCAGGATGCGGGCTAGCGGGAACAATGAGCAGTTCTTC.

The rearrangement uses TRBV10-3 and TRBJ2-3; the D is unclear. The CDR3 loop spans 12 amino acids. Trimming took off 7 bases at V and 6 bases at J, with 11 bases between the two ends. Germline CDR1 reads ENHRY; CDR2 reads SYGVKD. CDR3 nucleotide sequence: TGTGCCATCAATTCCCCCTCGGATACGCAGTATTTT. The encoded protein is CAINSPSDTQYF.

This chain uses TRBV2 with TRBJ2-1; TRBD2 matches 9 bases. Germline CDR1 and CDR2: SNHLY and FYNNEI. V trimming: 3 bases; J trimming: 9 bases; junction bases outside the gene matches: 9. This CDR3 spans 15 amino acids. CDR3 DNA sequence: TGTGCCAGCAGTGATAGGGCTAGCGGGAAGGGTGAGCAGTTCTTC. Protein: CASSDRASGKGEQFF.

This clonotype has more than one count but fewer than ten. J is TRBJ2-5 and V is TRBV24-1; D unresolved. Germline V lookup: CDR1 KGHDR, CDR2 SFDVKD. V gave up 5 bases and J gave up 4 bases, with 10 bases separating them. The CDR3 has 13 residues. The DNA for the CDR3 is TGTGCCACCAGTGGGGTGGACCGAGAGACCCAGTACTTC. It specifies CATSGVDRETQYF.

The chain links TRBV5-4 to TRBJ2-3; D is unresolved. The CDR3 contains 15 residues. V shed 1 base and J shed 4 bases, with 13 bases lying between them. CDR1 and CDR2 (germline): SGHNT, YYREEE (reference sequence). The DNA of the CDR3 is TGTGCCAGCAGCTTGATACAGAGAGGTGCAGATACGCAGTATTTT. Residues: CASSLIQRGADTQYF.

This clonotype showed up just a few times. The J gene is TRBJ2-7, the V gene TRBV4-2; 9 bases are shared with TRBD1. The V and J ends lost 5 bases and 5 bases, in that order; junction bases with no gene match: 7. Germline assignment: CDR1 LGHNA and CDR2 YNFKEQ. This CDR3 comprises 14 residues. The CDR3 protein is CASSSGTGTNEQYF. In DNA, the CDR3 is TGTGCCAGCAGCTCCGGGACAGGGACGAACGAGCAGTACTTC.

J is TRBJ1-1 and V is TRBV20-1; D ambiguous. CDR1 is DFQATT, CDR2 SNEGSKA, per germline (reference sequence). Trimming removed 8 bases from V and 0 bases from J, with 10 bases in between. The CDR3 extends over 12 amino acids. The chain's CDR3 is CSPGRLNTEAFF. The DNA for the CDR3 is TGCAGTCCAGGACGTTTGAACACTGAAGCTTTCTTT.

The DNA for the CDR3 is TGTGCCAGCAGCGTAGGGCAGTTTTACACCGGGGAGCTGTTTTTT. It is translated as CASSVGQFYTGELFF. This chain links TRBV9 with TRBJ2-2; D gene uncertain. Trimming took off 0 bases at V and 3 bases at J, with 9 bases between the two ends. The CDR3 extends over 15 amino acids. CDR1 SGDLS and CDR2 YYNGEE come from the germline V gene. The complete variable domain, with remaining parts taken from reference TRBV9 and TRBJ2-2, reads DSGVTQTPKHLITATGQRVTLRCSPRSGDLSVYWYQQSLDQGLQFLIQYYNGEERAKGNILERFSAQQFPDLHSELNLSSLELGDSALYFCASSVGQFYTGELFFGEGSRLTVL.

This clonotype occurred a few times. The chain links TRBV7-2 to TRBJ1-1; D remains unclear. V shed 6 bases and J shed 6 bases, with 11 bases lying between them. In germline, CDR1 is SGHTA, CDR2 FQGNSA. The CDR3 is 12 amino acids. CDR3 DNA: TGTGCCAGCAGACTATTCGGGGCTGAAGCTTTCTTT. This gives the protein CASRLFGAEAFF. The full variable domain, with the rest looked up from reference TRBV7-2 and TRBJ1-1, is GAGVSQSPSNKVTEKGKDVELRCDPISGHTALYWYRQSLGQGLEFLIYFQGNSAPDKSGLPSDRFSAERTGGSVSTLTIQRTQQEDSAVYLCASRLFGAEAFFGQGTRLTVV.

CDR3 region: CASSYRAGGTQYF. The DNA for the CDR3 is TGTGCCAGCAGTTACCGCGCCGGGGGGACCCAGTACTTC. The V call is TRBV6-5, the J call TRBJ2-5, with D possibly matching TRBD2 (6 bases). The V end was cut by 2 bases, the J end by 7 bases, with 11 bases between. The germline V gene encodes CDR1 MNHEY and CDR2 SVGAGI. The CDR3 loop spans 13 amino acids.

This clonotype was seen ten or more times. The chain has TRBV7-2 and TRBJ2-7, with D unclear. The CDR3 loop spans 11 amino acids. Germline CDR1 and CDR2: SGHTA and FQGNSA. Trimming pared 5 bases from V and 0 bases from J, leaving 2 bases between. The CDR3 nucleotides read TGTGCCAGCAGCAACTCCTACGAGCAGTACTTC. It is translated as CASSNSYEQYF.

CDR3 in amino acids: CASSLTSGGTTQYF. As DNA, the CDR3 is TGTGCCAGCAGCTTGACTAGCGGGGGCACTACGCAGTATTTT. J is TRBJ2-3 and V is TRBV11-2, with TRBD2 matching over 12 bases. The V gene end was trimmed by 3 bases and the J gene end by 8 bases; junction bases not matched to a gene: 3. Germline V CDR1 and CDR2: SGHAT, FQNNGV. This CDR3 has 14 residues.

The sample holds many counts of this clonotype. This chain connects TRBV4-2 to TRBJ2-1, with TRBD1 identical over 9 bases. CDR1 LGHNA and CDR2 YNFKEQ come from the germline V gene. Losses at the gene ends were 4 bases for V and 7 bases for J; bases not matched to a gene: 8. The CDR3 totals 15 residues. In nucleotides, the CDR3 is TGTGCCAGCAGCCCCGGGACAGGGTTGGGTAATGAGCAGTTCTTC. Amino acids: CASSPGTGLGNEQFF.

The rearrangement joins TRBV2 to TRBJ2-7; the match to TRBD2 covers 16 bases. The CDR3 runs 14 residues. V dropped 8 bases and J dropped 7; count of bases not matched to a gene: 5. Germline CDR1 is SNHLY and CDR2 is FYNNEI. CDR3 residues: CASGGTSGRGEQYF. In DNA, the CDR3 is TGTGCCAGCGGAGGGACTAGCGGGAGGGGTGAGCAGTACTTC.

The chain employs TRBV4-1 and TRBJ2-7; unclear D gene. V was pared by 2 bases and J by 3 bases, with 11 bases between. This CDR3 is built from 14 residues. The germline gives CDR1 MGHRA, CDR2 YSYEKL. CDR3 in amino acids: CASSQYSGVYEQYF. The CDR3 nucleotides are TGCGCCAGCAGCCAATACTCGGGCGTCTACGAGCAGTACTTC.

This clonotype was seen a few times. The chain uses TRBV20-1 and TRBJ1-1; no reliable D call. The V end was cut by 4 bases, the J end by 5 bases, with 8 bases between. The germline V gene has CDR1 DFQATT and CDR2 SNEGSKA (reference sequence). The CDR3 length is 11 residues. The CDR3 loop reads CSAKKQTEAFF. The DNA for the CDR3 is TGCAGTGCTAAGAAGCAGACTGAAGCTTTCTTT.

The V call is TRBV20-1, the J call TRBJ2-4; D uncertain. This CDR3 has 16 residues. Trimming removed 6 bases from V and 3 bases from J, with 21 bases in between. Germline CDR1 is DFQATT and CDR2 is SNEGSKA (reference sequence). CDR3 in amino acids: CSAPGPLVALKNIQYF. As DNA, the CDR3 is TGCAGTGCACCAGGACCATTGGTGGCCCTCAAAAACATTCAGTACTTC.

This clonotype showed up just a few times. This rearrangement joins TRBV5-1 to TRBJ2-5; 8 nucleotides agree with TRBD1. The CDR3 contains 17 residues. Per germline, CDR1 SGHRS and CDR2 YFSETQ. Trimming removed 1 base from V and 5 bases from J; junction bases left unmatched: 13. The CDR3 DNA is TGCGCCAGCAGCTTGTTGGGTGGTCAGGGGGCCAGGGAGACCCAGTACTTC. The encoded protein is CASSLLGGQGARETQYF.

This clonotype appeared many times. The gene calls are TRBV12-3 or TRBV12-4 and TRBJ2-5; TRBD2 matches 8 bases. The CDR3 has 15 residues. The ends lost 4 bases at V and 4 bases at J; junction bases unmatched: 8. The CDR3 DNA is TGTGCCAGCAGTTACGGGGGGGCTTTATTAGAGACCCAGTACTTC. Protein sequence: CASSYGGALLETQYF.

This sequence joins TRBV6-5 and TRBJ1-3, with no clear D. V dropped 2 bases and J dropped 2 bases, with 7 bases sitting between them. The germline gives CDR1 MNHEY, CDR2 SVGAGI. The CDR3 consists of 14 residues. The CDR3 reads CASSYGSPGNTIYF. CDR3 DNA: TGTGCCAGCAGTTACGGGTCCCCTGGAAACACCATATATTTT.

The chain joins TRBV3-1 to TRBJ1-6; D is unresolved. V lost 1 base and J lost 9, with 4 bases in between. The germline V gene has CDR1 LGHDT and CDR2 YNNKEL (reference sequence). The CDR3 is 12 residues long. The CDR3 region is CASSQVRSPLHF. The CDR3 DNA follows: TGTGCCAGCAGCCAAGTTCGTTCACCCCTCCACTTT.

This clonotype was counted between two and nine times. The chain carries TRBV20-1 and TRBJ1-3; D perhaps matches TRBD1 (5 bases). The CDR3 runs to 15 residues. The germline gives CDR1 DFQATT, CDR2 SNEGSKA (reference sequence). Deletions cut 6 bases from V and 2 bases from J, with 17 bases between. CDR3 in amino acids: CSADEQASTGNTIYF. The CDR3, as DNA: TGCAGTGCGGACGAACAGGCGTCCACTGGAAACACCATATATTTT.

This clonotype was picked up a small number of times. The rearrangement links TRBV15 to TRBJ2-1; 7 positions match TRBD2. The V segment lost 0 bases and the J segment 0 bases; nucleotides outside the gene matches: 2. Germline CDR1 is LNHNV and CDR2 is YYDKDF (reference sequence). The CDR3 spans 16 residues. The CDR3 bases are TGTGCCACCAGCAGAGAGCGGACTAGCTCCTACAATGAGCAGTTCTTC. Translation: CATSRERTSSYNEQFF.